Listed here are 26 T cell receptor beta chains from one sample, sequenced in a study of T cells in Graves' hyperthyroidism and ophthalmopathy. Amplified regions were TCR beta CDR3 sequences from RNA transcripts. HTBI primers were employed in a first-round RT-PCR of the TCR CDR3. TCRdb reprocessed the multiplex PCR reads via MiXCR and lists one record per CDR3 protein. The table records 750,000 to 900,000 distinct CDR3 sequences, 38% of them present only once. The sequencing input was blood. The receptors here all came from a man between 18 and 29 years old with Graves' hyperthyroidism.

The J gene is TRBJ2-7, the V gene TRBV9, with TRBD2 matching 9 bases. CDR3 size: 15 residues. Germline V CDR1 and CDR2: SGDLS, YYNGEE. V trimming: 4 bases; J trimming: 0 bases; junction bases outside the gene matches: 5. This chain's CDR3 is CASSSSGASSYEQYF. Written as DNA, the CDR3 is TGTGCCAGCAGCTCTAGCGGGGCTAGCTCCTACGAGCAGTACTTC.

In its sample, this clonotype was seen a few times. The rearrangement uses TRBV12-3 or TRBV12-4 and TRBJ1-6, with 7 bases lining up with TRBD1. Unmatched junction bases numbered 7, after V lost 7 bases and J lost 7 bases. The CDR3 has 14 residues. As DNA, the CDR3 is TGTGCCAGCACCTACAGACAGGGCAATTCACCCCTCCACTTT. Protein product: CASTYRQGNSPLHF.

Details on this clonotype: Sequence at one end of the junction differs from germline and may be a read error. The rearrangement uses TRBV7-2 and TRBJ1-5, with 7 bases identical to TRBD1. This CDR3 region has 14 residues. CDR1 is SGHTA and CDR2 is FQGNSA in the germline V gene. In nucleotides, the CDR3 is TGTGCCAGCAGCCCGACAGGGCGCAATCAGCTCCAGCATTTT. It specifies CASSPTGRNQLQHF.

Regarding this clonotype: A single base separates this from a much larger clone, so it may be a read error. J is TRBJ1-5 and V is TRBV10-3; 10 nucleotides match TRBD1. The V gene's germline CDR1 is ENHRY and CDR2 SYGVKD. The CDR3 has 13 residues. The junction had 5 bases not matched to a gene; V was cut back by 10 bases and J by 5 bases. CDR3 loop: CATGTGDHQPQHF. The CDR3 DNA follows: TGTGCCACCGGGACAGGGGACCATCAGCCCCAGCATTTT.

This clonotype was recorded many times. The junction and the germline gene differ at one end; a read error may be behind it. The chain carries TRBV29-1 and TRBJ1-2, with a tentative D call TRBD1 (5 bases). The germline gives CDR1 SQVTM, CDR2 ANQGSEA. CDR3 length: 13 residues. The chain's CDR3 is CSVEDLFGTAGSF. As DNA, the CDR3 is TGCAGCGTTGAAGATCTTTTCGGGACCGCAGGGTCTTTC.

The gene calls are TRBV7-9 and TRBJ1-1, with 8 bases lining up with TRBD1. CDR1 SEHNR and CDR2 FQNEAQ come from the germline V gene (reference sequence). Unmatched junction bases numbered 15, after V lost 5 bases and J lost 4 bases. CDR3 length: 17 amino acids. In DNA, the CDR3 is TGTGCCAGCAGCCACCGGAACGGACAGGGCTTCCGCACTGAAGCTTTCTTT. This encodes CASSHRNGQGFRTEAFF.

The V gene is TRBV29-1, the J gene TRBJ2-3, with D unclear. The CDR3 has 14 amino acids. Germline CDR1 and CDR2: SQVTM and ANQGSEA. V was shortened by 0 bases and J by 6 bases, with 13 bases between the two germline ends. CDR3 protein: CSVEDPSNPDTQYF. CDR3 sequence (DNA): TGCAGCGTTGAAGATCCCAGTAATCCGGATACGCAGTATTTT.

The chain employs TRBV6-2 or TRBV6-3 and TRBJ2-5, with TRBD1 identical over 7 bases. V was pared by 2 bases and J by 7 bases, with 4 bases of the junction left unmatched. Germline V gene sequence: CDR1 MNHEY, CDR2 SVGEGT. This CDR3 is built from 13 residues. The CDR3 sequence is CASSYDRAGTQYF. For the CDR3, the DNA is TGTGCCAGCAGTTACGACAGGGCAGGGACCCAGTACTTC.

This clonotype was counted once. A much larger clone is a single base away; this may be a read error. This chain uses TRBV29-1 with TRBJ1-5, with 7 bases fitting TRBD1. Germline values: CDR1 SQVTM, CDR2 ANQGSEA. CDR3 length equals 13 residues. CDR3 loop: CSIQGGSNRPQHF. CDR3 in DNA: TGCAGTATCCAGGGGGGTTCGAATCGGCCCCAGCATTTT. Together with reference TRBV29-1 and TRBJ1-5, the CDR3 gives the full variable domain: SAVISQKPSRDICQRGTSLTIQCQVDSQVTMMFWYRQQPGQSLTLIATANQGSEATYESGFVIDKFPISRPNLTFSTLTVSNMSPEDSSIYLCSIQGGSNRPQHFGDGTRLSIL.

Points on this clonotype: This may be a read error: a much more frequent sequence differs by one nucleotide. CDR3 coding DNA: TGTGCCAGCGGCTCAGACACACATAATTCACCCCTCCACTTT. Protein product: CASGSDTHNSPLHF. V usage is TRBV7-9 and J usage is TRBJ1-6, with D unclear. The CDR3 length is 14 residues. The V and J ends lost 8 bases and 5 bases respectively, with 13 bases between them. Germline V gives CDR1 SEHNR, CDR2 FQNEAQ (reference sequence).

This clonotype was detected only a few times. The rearrangement links TRBV10-3 to TRBJ2-7, with 9 bases that match TRBD2. Germline V gene lookup returns CDR1 ENHRY and CDR2 SYGVKD. V was pared by 10 bases and J by 3 bases, with 7 bases of the junction left unmatched. The CDR3 loop spans 13 amino acids. The CDR3 DNA is TGTGCCACCCTGGGACTAGCAGACTACGAGCAGTACTTC. This gives the protein CATLGLADYEQYF.

Only a few counts were recorded for this clonotype. This chain links TRBV7-8 with TRBJ2-7; D is perhaps TRBD2 (5 bases). In germline, CDR1 is SGHVS, CDR2 FQNEAQ. Deletions cut 5 bases from V and 2 bases from J, with 10 bases between. This CDR3 comprises 13 residues. The CDR3 DNA sequence: TGTGCCAGCAGCCCGGGATTCCCCTACGAGCAGTACTTC. It yields the protein CASSPGFPYEQYF.

About this clonotype: The junction departs from germline at one end; a sequencing error may be responsible. This chain joins TRBV29-1 and TRBJ2-5; a possible D gene is TRBD1 (6 bases). The CDR3 runs to 13 residues. The V gene's germline CDR1 is SQVTM and CDR2 ANQGSEA. The CDR3 region has the DNA TGCAGTGTTGACGGACAGACCAAAGAGACCCAGTACTTC. Translating gives CSVDGQTKETQYF.

This chain joins TRBV25-1 and TRBJ2-5, with D maybe TRBD2 (6 bases). Germline lookup yields CDR1 MGHDK and CDR2 SYGVNS. Trimming pared 5 bases from V and 5 bases from J, leaving 18 bases between. The CDR3 sequence is 15 residues long. CDR3 region: CASSLAGRNRETQYF. DNA of the CDR3: TGTGCCAGCAGTTTAGCAGGGAGGAACAGGGAGACCCAGTACTTC.

The CDR3 DNA reads TGTGCCAGCCTTGCCCCCGGGACTAGCGGGGGGGCAGTGGGGGAGCTGTTTTTT. It yields the protein CASLAPGTSGGAVGELFF. This chain connects TRBV2 to TRBJ2-2, with 16 nucleotides matching TRBD2. J lost 8 bases, V lost 8 bases, and 14 bases had no gene match. Per germline, CDR1 SNHLY and CDR2 FYNNEI. CDR3 length: 18 residues. The full variable domain, rest sourced from reference TRBV2 and TRBJ2-2, is EPEVTQTPSHQVTQMGQEVILRCVPISNHLYFYWYRQILGQKVEFLVSFYNNEISEKSEIFDDQFSVERPDGSNFTLKIRSTKLEDSAMYFCASLAPGTSGGAVGELFFGEGSRLTVL.

The V and J genes are TRBV19 and TRBJ1-5; the D gene is possibly TRBD1 (5 bases). This CDR3 spans 14 amino acids. From germline, CDR1 is LNHDA and CDR2 SQIVND (reference sequence). Trimming stripped 8 bases from V and 5 bases from J, with 16 bases between. DNA of the CDR3: TGTGCCAGTGCTAGAGATCGGGACCATCAGCCCCAGCATTTT. It encodes CASARDRDHQPQHF.

The table lists this clonotype with many counts. V is TRBV10-3 and J is TRBJ2-7; weak D call: TRBD2 (5 bases). Between the trimmed V and J ends, which lost 3 bases and 2 bases, there was a span of 11 bases. CDR3 length: 14 residues. In germline, CDR1 is ENHRY, CDR2 SYGVKD. The CDR3, as DNA: TGTGCCATCAGTGAAGGAGGCAACGCCTACGAGCAGTACTTC. Its protein is CAISEGGNAYEQYF.

This clonotype was detected ten times or more. The V gene is TRBV13, the J gene TRBJ1-2, with a weak D call TRBD1 (5 bases). The CDR3 is 12 residues long. Deletions cut 1 base from V and 7 bases from J, with 7 bases between. From germline, CDR1 is PRHDT and CDR2 FYEKMQ (reference sequence). The chain's CDR3 is CASSLARAGYTF. CDR3 in DNA: TGTGCCAGCAGCTTAGCCAGGGCTGGCTACACCTTC.

The table lists this clonotype with many counts. The rearrangement joins TRBV2 to TRBJ1-6; 7 bases are a match to TRBD1. CDR1 is SNHLY, CDR2 FYNNEI, per germline. The CDR3 runs to 14 residues. The trim removed 4 bases at V and 9 bases at J, leaving 6 bases unmatched. The CDR3 DNA follows: TGTGCCAGCAGTGGAGGGGGCCGGCTTTCACCCCTCCACTTT. Translation: CASSGGGRLSPLHF.

Comment on this clonotype: With a much larger clone just one base away, this may be a read error. CDR3 protein: CSAIGQADSPLHF. The CDR3 DNA follows: TGCAGTGCTATAGGACAGGCTGATTCACCCCTCCACTTT. The chain carries TRBV20-1 and TRBJ1-6; 7 nucleotides match TRBD1. Unmatched junction bases numbered 5, after V lost 4 bases and J lost 8 bases. The CDR3 covers 13 residues. Germline V gene data show CDR1 as DFQATT and CDR2 as SNEGSKA (reference sequence).

The chain joins TRBV10-3 to TRBJ1-5, with 9 bases lining up with TRBD1. Germline CDR1 and CDR2: ENHRY and SYGVKD. The CDR3 runs to 16 residues. V was pared by 5 bases and J by 3 bases, with 8 bases of the junction left unmatched. CDR3 in amino acids: CAISFGTGLVNQPQHF. Here the CDR3 DNA reads TGTGCCATCAGTTTCGGGACAGGGTTGGTCAATCAGCCCCAGCATTTT.

This clonotype was seen repeatedly, ten times or more. The V gene is TRBV24-1, the J gene TRBJ2-2; the D call may be TRBD1 or TRBD2 (5 bases each). Germline CDR1 reads KGHDR; CDR2 reads SFDVKD. The CDR3 is made up of 16 amino acids. Trimming shortened V by 9 bases and J by 0 bases, and 16 bases separated the two germline ends. The CDR3 nucleotides read TGTGCCACCTACGCTCCGGGACCGTCGAACACCGGGGAGCTGTTTTTT. Protein: CATYAPGPSNTGELFF.

This clonotype was seen once. Since a much larger clone is just one base distant, this may be a read error. The V call is TRBV29-1, the J call TRBJ2-6, with 7 positions matching TRBD1. Germline CDR1 SQVTM, CDR2 ANQGSEA. This CDR3 has 15 amino acids. Here the CDR3 reads CSVGQSPSGANVLAF. The DNA for the CDR3 is TGCAGCGTGGGACAGTCGCCCTCTGGGGCCAACGTCCTGGCTTTC.

This clonotype was seen a handful of times. This chain joins TRBV7-2 and TRBJ2-7; weak D call: TRBD1 (5 bases). The CDR3 is made up of 14 amino acids. The germline V gene encodes CDR1 SGHTA and CDR2 FQGNSA. Trimming took off 2 bases at V and 2 bases at J, with 10 bases between the two ends. CDR3 region: CASSLISGTYEQYF. CDR3 in DNA: TGTGCCAGCAGCTTAATCTCAGGGACCTACGAGCAGTACTTC.

The chain carries TRBV2 and TRBJ1-1, with D maybe TRBD1 (6 bases). The germline CDR1 and CDR2 sequences are SNHLY and FYNNEI. V lost 5 bases and J 3 bases, leaving 13 bases between the germline ends. The CDR3 runs to 14 residues. The CDR3 DNA follows: TGTGCCAGCAGTAGGGGGTCAGAGGACACTGAAGCTTTCTTT. It translates to CASSRGSEDTEAFF.

This clonotype occurred many times. V gene TRBV2 combines with J gene TRBJ1-3, with D tentatively TRBD1 (5 bases). Trimming stripped 0 bases from V and 2 bases from J, with 8 bases between. Germline V gives CDR1 SNHLY, CDR2 FYNNEI. The CDR3 has 15 amino acids. The CDR3 DNA is TGTGCCAGCAGTGAAGCTACAGGACCTGGAAACACCATATATTTT. This codes for CASSEATGPGNTIYF. Combining the CDR3 with reference TRBV2 and TRBJ1-3 gives the whole variable domain EPEVTQTPSHQVTQMGQEVILRCVPISNHLYFYWYRQILGQKVEFLVSFYNNEISEKSEIFDDQFSVERPDGSNFTLKIRSTKLEDSAMYFCASSEATGPGNTIYFGEGSWLTVV.